The clone carrying this T cell receptor (beta chain) has a count of ten or more. With 4 bases removed from V and 1 base from J, the gap between germline ends came to 10 bases. Per germline, CDR1 MNHEY and CDR2 SMNVEV (reference sequence). The CDR3 contains 15 residues. What was amplified from RNA transcripts were TCR beta CDR3 regions. The HTBI primer set drove a first-round RT-PCR of the TCR CDR3. TCRdb ran MiXCR on the multiplex PCR reads and lists one entry per CDR3 protein. The sample lists about 690,000 distinct CDR3 sequences; approximately 15% were seen once. The data originate from a study of T cells in Graves' hyperthyroidism and ophthalmopathy.

Material: blood. The V and J genes are TRBV27 and TRBJ2-2, with D unclear. The clonotype originates from a man aged 50 or older with Graves' hyperthyroidism. The CDR3 protein is CASSSLEQNTGELFF. In DNA, the CDR3 is TGTGCCAGCAGTTCTCTAGAGCAGAACACCGGGGAGCTGTTTTTT.